This is a list of T cell receptor beta chains from one sample in a study of blood T cell repertoires in COVID-19. TCRdb's copy holds only in-frame clones and misses some; the assay was immunoSEQ multiplex PCR. The sample holds some 190,000 clones, approximately 90% seen once. Sequencing was performed on peripheral blood. These receptors originate from a man aged 25-45 years with acute or convalescent COVID-19. The CDR3 runs from the conserved cysteine through the conserved F or W. A D gene is named only where the DNA matches it firmly. Clone size is given for some rows only: seen once, a few or many times, or a class if the clone is expanded.

>TRBV5-1|TRBJ1-2|.|.|15
TGCGCCAGCAGCTTGGCTCCGACAGTTGACTATGGCTACACCTTC
CASSLAPTVDYGYTF
>TRBV28|TRBJ2-1|TRBD2|.|22
TGTGCCAGCAGTTTGTCAGGGTGGGAAGCGGGAGCCTTCCCGAGCTCCTACAATGAGCAGTTCTTC
CASSLSGWEAGAFPSSYNEQFF
>TRBV6-5|TRBJ2-7|TRBD2|.|12
TGTGCCAGCACTGGACTAGCCTACGAGCAGTACTTC
CASTGLAYEQYF
>TRBV5-1|TRBJ1-2|.|few|14
TGCGCCAGCAGCCAGACAGGAAAGCACTATGGCTACACCTTC
CASSQTGKHYGYTF
>TRBV20-1|TRBJ1-2|.|.|11
TGCAGTGCCGAACAAACAGGGGGCTACACCTTC
CSAEQTGGYTF
>TRBV2|TRBJ2-3|TRBD1|.|15
TGTGCCAGCAGTTATGGGACAGGGGTGGGAGATACGCAGTATTTT
CASSYGTGVGDTQYF
>TRBV4-1|TRBJ1-1|TRBD1|.|15
TGCGCCAGCTCCAGGGGGATGAGAGGGAACACTGAAGCTTTCTTT
CASSRGMRGNTEAFF
>TRBV9|TRBJ1-1|.|once|13
TGTGCCAGCAGCCGGGGGGGAACAACTGAAGCTTTCTTT
CASSRGGTTEAFF
>TRBV7-8|TRBJ2-1|.|.|12
TGTGCCAGCAGCTTAGTCTACGTTGAGCAGTTCTTC
CASSLVYVEQFF
>TRBV6-5|TRBJ2-7|.|.|14
TGTGCCACCACCGTTCTCGCTGAGAGTGGCGAGCAGTACTTC
CATTVLAESGEQYF
>TRBV28|TRBJ2-3|TRBD2|.|18
TGTGCCACCAGTTCCAACCAAAGGCGGGGGGGGTCAGGGGATACGCAGTATTTT
CATSSNQRRGGSGDTQYF
>TRBV6-2/TRBV6-3|TRBJ1-4|.|.|15
TGTGCCAGCACCCCCCGAGGGAGACGGTACGAAAAACTGTTTTTT
CASTPRGRRYEKLFF
>TRBV18|TRBJ1-6|.|.|13
TGTGCCAGCTCACCTCGGCAGGATTCACCCCTCCACTTT
CASSPRQDSPLHF
>TRBV10-3|TRBJ2-3|TRBD1|.|20
TGTGCCATCAGTGAGTCCCCACACCAGGGACAGGGGGCCCTCACAGATACGCAGTATTTT
CAISESPHQGQGALTDTQYF
>TRBV6-5|TRBJ1-1|TRBD1|once|15
TGTGCCAGCAGCAGGACAGGGGGCCGGGTCACTGAAGCTTTCTTT
CASSRTGGRVTEAFF
>TRBV19|TRBJ2-5|.|.|14
TGTGCCAGTACCGAACTAGGGGGGGAGGAGACCCAGTACTTC
CASTELGGEETQYF
>TRBV6-1|TRBJ1-5|.|.|13
TGTGCCAGCATGGGAGGGAGCAATCAGCCCCAGCATTTT
CASMGGSNQPQHF
>TRBV27|TRBJ2-7|TRBD1|once|14
TGTGCCAGCAGCGACAGGGGCCCCCCCTACGAGCAGTACTTC
CASSDRGPPYEQYF
>TRBV4-2|TRBJ1-2|TRBD1|.|14
TGTGCCAGCAGCCCGGACAGGTCGAACTATGGCTACACCTTC
CASSPDRSNYGYTF
>TRBV5-1|TRBJ1-1|.|.|15
TGCGCCAGCAGCTTGGGGGACAATGATGGTCGTCAAGCTTTCTTT
CASSLGDNDGRQAFF
>TRBV5-1|TRBJ2-2|TRBD2|.|17
TGCGCCAGCAGCCCCTCTTTGCGGGGGGCGAACACCGGGGAGCTGTTTTTT
CASSPSLRGANTGELFF
>TRBV5-5|TRBJ1-1|.|.|13
TGTGCCAGCACCAGGGATATGAACACTGAAGCTTTCTTT
CASTRDMNTEAFF
>TRBV30|TRBJ1-3|.|.|12
TGTGCCTGGAGGGGGCTTGGAAACACCATATATTTT
CAWRGLGNTIYF
>TRBV19|TRBJ1-3|.|.|13
TGTGCCAGTAGTACGACAGATGGAAACACCATATATTTT
CASSTTDGNTIYF
>TRBV19|TRBJ1-1|.|.|15
TGTGCCAGTAGTATAGGCGGGACGGCCAACACTGAAGCTTTCTTT
CASSIGGTANTEAFF
>TRBV15|TRBJ1-5|TRBD1|.|15
TGTGCCACCAGCACCCGGACAGGGTACAATCAGCCCCAGCATTTT
CATSTRTGYNQPQHF
>TRBV5-6|TRBJ1-5|.|.|16
TGTGCCAGCAGCGTACAGGGTGCGGGCATCAATCAGCCCCAGCATTTT
CASSVQGAGINQPQHF
>TRBV2|TRBJ1-6|.|.|13
TGTGCCAGCAGTGTTCAGGGTTATTCACCCCTCCACTTT
CASSVQGYSPLHF
>TRBV10-1|TRBJ2-7|TRBD1|once|15
TGCGCCAGCAGTGAGCCGGGACAGGGGAGGCACGAGCAGTACTTC
CASSEPGQGRHEQYF